This is a list of T cell receptor beta chains from one sample in a study of blood T cell repertoires in COVID-19. Assay used: immunoSEQ multiplex PCR; TCRdb lists only in-frame clones, some missing. The sample holds 100,000 to 150,000 clones; around nine tenths are singletons and the top ten take 1.2%. The sample comprised peripheral blood. These receptors were collected from an elderly woman with acute or convalescent COVID-19. Both conserved end residues are part of each CDR3. Each record gives: V gene, clone size, D gene, CDR3 length, J gene, CDR3 protein, CDR3 DNA. The D gene is left open where the match is weak. A clone size is listed for some rows: how often the clone was seen (once, few, many), or a class if it is expanded.

v_gene: TRBV10-2; abundance: .; d_gene: TRBD1; len: 12; j_gene: TRBJ1-2; CDR3aa: CASTPTGGGYTF; CDR3nt: TGCGCCAGCACACCCACAGGGGGTGGCTACACCTTC
v_gene: TRBV13; abundance: .; d_gene: TRBD1; len: 15; j_gene: TRBJ1-1; CDR3aa: CASSGDRGRDTEAFF; CDR3nt: TGTGCCAGCAGTGGGGACAGGGGGCGCGACACTGAAGCTTTCTTT
v_gene: TRBV19; abundance: .; d_gene: TRBD1; len: 15; j_gene: TRBJ1-3; CDR3aa: CASTADRGRGNTIYF; CDR3nt: TGTGCCAGTACTGCGGACAGGGGGAGAGGAAACACCATATATTTT
v_gene: TRBV2; abundance: .; d_gene: .; len: 12; j_gene: TRBJ2-7; CDR3aa: CASDQDTYEQYF; CDR3nt: TGTGCCAGCGACCAGGACACCTACGAGCAGTACTTC
v_gene: TRBV28; abundance: .; d_gene: .; len: 12; j_gene: TRBJ1-1; CDR3aa: CASSRGQYGAFF; CDR3nt: TGTGCCAGCAGTAGAGGACAATATGGGGCTTTCTTT
v_gene: TRBV19; abundance: .; d_gene: TRBD2; len: 14; j_gene: TRBJ2-3; CDR3aa: CASSSGLASDTQYF; CDR3nt: TGTGCCAGTAGTTCAGGACTAGCGTCGGATACGCAGTATTTT
v_gene: TRBV10-3; abundance: .; d_gene: .; len: 13; j_gene: TRBJ1-3; CDR3aa: CAISGGYGNTIYF; CDR3nt: TGTGCCATCAGTGGGGGCTATGGAAACACCATATATTTT
v_gene: TRBV3-1/TRBV3-2; abundance: .; d_gene: TRBD1; len: 18; j_gene: TRBJ2-6; CDR3aa: CASSSGTGGLSGANVLTF; CDR3nt: TGTGCCAGCAGCTCCGGGACAGGGGGTCTCTCTGGGGCCAACGTCCTGACTTTC
v_gene: TRBV7-9; abundance: few; d_gene: .; len: 14; j_gene: TRBJ1-1; CDR3aa: CASSLLNGEREAFF; CDR3nt: TGTGCCAGCAGCTTACTCAACGGGGAACGTGAAGCTTTCTTT
v_gene: TRBV15; abundance: once; d_gene: TRBD2; len: 16; j_gene: TRBJ2-3; CDR3aa: CATSRPLAGGTDTQYF; CDR3nt: TGTGCCACCAGCAGACCGCTAGCGGGGGGCACAGATACGCAGTATTTT
v_gene: TRBV7-9; abundance: .; d_gene: TRBD2; len: 15; j_gene: TRBJ2-5; CDR3aa: CASSLDGGRTETQYF; CDR3nt: TGTGCCAGCAGCTTAGATGGCGGGAGAACTGAGACCCAGTACTTC
v_gene: TRBV2; abundance: .; d_gene: .; len: 15; j_gene: TRBJ2-3; CDR3aa: CASSVGQTSTDTQYF; CDR3nt: TGTGCCAGCAGTGTGGGACAAACAAGCACAGATACGCAGTATTTT
v_gene: TRBV5-6; abundance: .; d_gene: TRBD2; len: 18; j_gene: TRBJ2-1; CDR3aa: CASSLVLAGGSSYNEQFF; CDR3nt: TGTGCCAGCAGCTTGGTTCTAGCGGGAGGAAGCTCCTACAATGAGCAGTTCTTC
v_gene: TRBV7-3; abundance: .; d_gene: TRBD2; len: 15; j_gene: TRBJ2-3; CDR3aa: CASSLKAGVTDTQYF; CDR3nt: TGTGCCAGCAGCTTGAAAGCGGGGGTCACAGATACGCAGTATTTT
v_gene: TRBV5-1; abundance: .; d_gene: TRBD2; len: 17; j_gene: TRBJ2-7; CDR3aa: CASSSGLAGGKPYEQYF; CDR3nt: TGCGCCAGCAGCTCGGGACTAGCGGGGGGGAAACCCTACGAGCAGTACTTC
v_gene: TRBV7-2; abundance: .; d_gene: .; len: 15; j_gene: TRBJ2-5; CDR3aa: CASSIQLGLQETQYF; CDR3nt: TGTGCCAGCAGCATCCAACTAGGCCTCCAAGAGACCCAGTACTTC
v_gene: TRBV28; abundance: few; d_gene: .; len: 13; j_gene: TRBJ2-7; CDR3aa: CASSQRPSYEQYF; CDR3nt: TGTGCCAGCAGTCAGAGGCCCTCCTACGAGCAGTACTTC
v_gene: TRBV6-6; abundance: few; d_gene: TRBD2; len: 14; j_gene: TRBJ2-2; CDR3aa: CASSYSREPGELFF; CDR3nt: TGTGCCAGCAGTTACTCGCGGGAGCCCGGGGAGCTGTTTTTT
v_gene: TRBV2; abundance: .; d_gene: TRBD2; len: 15; j_gene: TRBJ2-3; CDR3aa: CASRELAGVGDTQYF; CDR3nt: TGTGCCAGCAGGGAACTAGCGGGAGTAGGAGATACGCAGTATTTT
v_gene: TRBV3-1/TRBV3-2; abundance: .; d_gene: .; len: 14; j_gene: TRBJ2-1; CDR3aa: CASSQDFLNNEQFF; CDR3nt: TGTGCCAGCAGCCAAGATTTCCTTAACAATGAGCAGTTCTTC
v_gene: TRBV9; abundance: once; d_gene: TRBD2; len: 14; j_gene: TRBJ2-7; CDR3aa: CASSAGTSGGRQYF; CDR3nt: TGTGCCAGCAGCGCCGGGACTAGCGGGGGTCGGCAGTACTTC
v_gene: TRBV2; abundance: .; d_gene: .; len: 13; j_gene: TRBJ1-3; CDR3aa: CASSVDTGNTIYF; CDR3nt: TGTGCCAGCAGTGTGGACACCGGAAACACCATATATTTT
v_gene: TRBV9; abundance: .; d_gene: .; len: 14; j_gene: TRBJ2-1; CDR3aa: CASSQRQVGNEQFF; CDR3nt: TGTGCCAGCAGCCAAAGACAGGTTGGCAATGAGCAGTTCTTC
v_gene: TRBV3-1/TRBV3-2; abundance: once; d_gene: TRBD2; len: 16; j_gene: TRBJ2-3; CDR3aa: CASSSGLAGGPDTQYF; CDR3nt: TGTGCCAGCAGCTCGGGACTAGCGGGGGGGCCGGATACGCAGTATTTT
v_gene: TRBV10-3; abundance: .; d_gene: .; len: 15; j_gene: TRBJ1-6; CDR3aa: CAISETAQNNSPLHF; CDR3nt: TGTGCCATCAGTGAGACTGCACAGAATAATTCACCCCTCCACTTT
v_gene: TRBV7-6; abundance: .; d_gene: TRBD2; len: 16; j_gene: TRBJ2-1; CDR3aa: CASSSTSGGAGNEQFF; CDR3nt: TGTGCCAGCAGTTCGACTAGCGGGGGGGCGGGAAATGAGCAGTTCTTC
v_gene: TRBV3-1/TRBV3-2; abundance: .; d_gene: TRBD1; len: 13; j_gene: TRBJ1-2; CDR3aa: CASRDRSGYGYTF; CDR3nt: TGTGCCAGCAGGGACAGGTCGGGCTATGGCTACACCTTC
v_gene: TRBV7-6; abundance: .; d_gene: .; len: 12; j_gene: TRBJ2-5; CDR3aa: CASSNVQETQYF; CDR3nt: TGTGCCAGCAGCAACGTCCAGGAGACCCAGTACTTC
v_gene: TRBV5-1; abundance: .; d_gene: .; len: 15; j_gene: TRBJ1-6; CDR3aa: CASSLEGQGTSPLHF; CDR3nt: TGCGCCAGCAGCTTGGAAGGGCAGGGCACTTCACCCCTCCACTTT
v_gene: TRBV2; abundance: .; d_gene: .; len: 13; j_gene: TRBJ1-1; CDR3aa: CASSEARETEAFF; CDR3nt: TGTGCCAGCAGTGAGGCCAGGGAAACTGAAGCTTTCTTT
v_gene: TRBV18; abundance: .; d_gene: .; len: 14; j_gene: TRBJ1-4; CDR3aa: CASSPDTENEKLFF; CDR3nt: TGTGCCAGCTCACCAGACACGGAAAATGAAAAACTGTTTTTT
v_gene: TRBV19; abundance: .; d_gene: TRBD1; len: 14; j_gene: TRBJ1-2; CDR3aa: CASSMRGDRDGYTF; CDR3nt: TGTGCCAGTAGTATGAGAGGGGACAGGGATGGCTACACCTTC
v_gene: TRBV5-1; abundance: .; d_gene: .; len: 12; j_gene: TRBJ2-1; CDR3aa: CASSSSGNEQFF; CDR3nt: TGCGCCAGCAGCAGTAGCGGCAATGAGCAGTTCTTC
v_gene: TRBV29-1; abundance: few; d_gene: TRBD1; len: 13; j_gene: TRBJ1-2; CDR3aa: CSVLTDRAGGYTF; CDR3nt: TGCAGCGTTTTAACCGACAGGGCAGGCGGCTACACCTTC
v_gene: TRBV28; abundance: .; d_gene: .; len: 11; j_gene: TRBJ2-1; CDR3aa: CASSGLYEQFF; CDR3nt: TGTGCCAGCAGCGGACTCTATGAGCAGTTCTTC
v_gene: TRBV18; abundance: .; d_gene: .; len: 15; j_gene: TRBJ1-4; CDR3aa: CASRPGGATNEKLFF; CDR3nt: TGTGCCAGCCGCCCGGGGGGGGCAACTAATGAAAAACTGTTTTTT
v_gene: TRBV2; abundance: .; d_gene: .; len: 13; j_gene: TRBJ2-2; CDR3aa: CASSVMNTGELFF; CDR3nt: TGTGCCAGCTCGGTTATGAACACCGGGGAGCTGTTTTTT
v_gene: TRBV29-1; abundance: few; d_gene: TRBD2; len: 14; j_gene: TRBJ2-3; CDR3aa: CSVEGGRDTDTQYF; CDR3nt: TGCAGCGTTGAAGGCGGGAGGGACACAGATACGCAGTATTTT
v_gene: TRBV5-6; abundance: .; d_gene: .; len: 15; j_gene: TRBJ1-1; CDR3aa: CASSLWTAVNTEAFF; CDR3nt: TGTGCCAGCAGCTTATGGACAGCCGTGAACACTGAAGCTTTCTTT
v_gene: TRBV6-1; abundance: .; d_gene: .; len: 14; j_gene: TRBJ1-6; CDR3aa: CASSQTRLNSPLHF; CDR3nt: TGTGCCAGCAGTCAGACTCGTCTAAATTCACCCCTCCACTTT
v_gene: TRBV6-5; abundance: .; d_gene: TRBD1; len: 14; j_gene: TRBJ1-1; CDR3aa: CASSYSKAGRGTFF; CDR3nt: TGTGCCAGCAGTTACTCGAAGGCCGGCAGGGGGACTTTCTTT
v_gene: TRBV29-1; abundance: .; d_gene: TRBD2; len: 20; j_gene: TRBJ2-3; CDR3aa: CSGGRRTSGTWSASTDTQYF; CDR3nt: TGCAGCGGCGGCCGGCGGACTAGCGGGACGTGGTCAGCGAGCACAGATACGCAGTATTTT
v_gene: TRBV5-4; abundance: .; d_gene: .; len: 14; j_gene: TRBJ1-2; CDR3aa: CASSQRPGIYGYTF; CDR3nt: TGTGCCAGCAGTCAAAGGCCCGGGATCTATGGCTACACCTTC
v_gene: TRBV18; abundance: .; d_gene: TRBD2; len: 14; j_gene: TRBJ2-1; CDR3aa: CASSPGLAGFEQFF; CDR3nt: TGTGCCAGCTCACCTGGACTAGCGGGGTTTGAGCAGTTCTTC
v_gene: TRBV28; abundance: .; d_gene: TRBD2; len: 15; j_gene: TRBJ2-3; CDR3aa: CASSLGGRAWDTQYF; CDR3nt: TGTGCCAGCAGTTTAGGCGGGAGGGCATGGGATACGCAGTATTTT
v_gene: TRBV5-1; abundance: .; d_gene: .; len: 14; j_gene: TRBJ2-7; CDR3aa: CASSLQGGRDEQYF; CDR3nt: TGCGCCAGCAGCTTACAGGGGGGGCGGGACGAGCAGTACTTC
v_gene: TRBV7-9; abundance: .; d_gene: TRBD2; len: 14; j_gene: TRBJ2-3; CDR3aa: CAGGVLAGTDTQYF; CDR3nt: TGTGCCGGGGGTGTGCTAGCGGGTACAGATACGCAGTATTTT
v_gene: TRBV9; abundance: .; d_gene: TRBD1; len: 14; j_gene: TRBJ1-6; CDR3aa: CASSPDRGQSPLHF; CDR3nt: TGTGCCAGCAGCCCCGACAGGGGGCAATCACCCCTCCACTTT
v_gene: TRBV7-9; abundance: .; d_gene: .; len: 15; j_gene: TRBJ2-7; CDR3aa: CASSLGTVLPYEQYF; CDR3nt: TGTGCCAGCAGTTTAGGAACAGTTCTCCCCTACGAGCAGTACTTC
v_gene: TRBV6-5; abundance: .; d_gene: .; len: 14; j_gene: TRBJ1-2; CDR3aa: CASSLNTGNYGYTF; CDR3nt: TGTGCCAGCAGCCTAAACACAGGGAACTATGGCTACACCTTC
v_gene: TRBV2; abundance: .; d_gene: .; len: 14; j_gene: TRBJ2-5; CDR3aa: CASRIEVAKETQYF; CDR3nt: TGTGCCAGCAGGATAGAGGTAGCAAAAGAGACCCAGTACTTC
v_gene: TRBV7-9; abundance: .; d_gene: TRBD1; len: 15; j_gene: TRBJ1-1; CDR3aa: CASSTSGTGGTEAFF; CDR3nt: TGTGCCAGCAGCACCTCCGGGACAGGGGGCACTGAAGCTTTCTTT
v_gene: TRBV27; abundance: .; d_gene: .; len: 15; j_gene: TRBJ2-1; CDR3aa: CASSLPGGLFNEQFF; CDR3nt: TGTGCCAGCAGTCTCCCAGGGGGGCTGTTCAATGAGCAGTTCTTC